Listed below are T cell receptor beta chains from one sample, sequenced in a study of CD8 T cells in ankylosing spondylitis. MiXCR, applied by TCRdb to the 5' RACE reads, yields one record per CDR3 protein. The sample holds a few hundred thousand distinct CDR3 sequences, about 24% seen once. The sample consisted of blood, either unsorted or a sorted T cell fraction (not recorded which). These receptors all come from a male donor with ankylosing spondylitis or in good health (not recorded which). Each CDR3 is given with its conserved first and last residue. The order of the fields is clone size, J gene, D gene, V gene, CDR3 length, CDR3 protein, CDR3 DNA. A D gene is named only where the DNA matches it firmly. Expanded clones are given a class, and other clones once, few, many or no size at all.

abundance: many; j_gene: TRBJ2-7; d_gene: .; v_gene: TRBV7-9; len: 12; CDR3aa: CASSSDSLEQYF; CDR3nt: TGTGCCAGCAGTTCGGACAGTCTAGAGCAGTACTTC
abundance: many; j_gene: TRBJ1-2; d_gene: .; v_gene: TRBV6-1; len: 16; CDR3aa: CASRPPGPGGGNGYTF; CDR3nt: TGTGCCAGCAGACCTCCTGGACCGGGTGGAGGGAATGGCTACACCTTC
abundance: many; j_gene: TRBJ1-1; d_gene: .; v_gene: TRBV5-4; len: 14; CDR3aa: CASSFGLTDTEAFF; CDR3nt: TGTGCCAGCAGCTTCGGGCTGACGGACACTGAAGCTTTCTTT
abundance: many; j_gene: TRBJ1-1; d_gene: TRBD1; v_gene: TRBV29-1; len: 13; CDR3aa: CSTRDRVGTEAFF; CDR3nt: TGCAGCACCCGGGACAGGGTGGGCACTGAAGCTTTCTTT
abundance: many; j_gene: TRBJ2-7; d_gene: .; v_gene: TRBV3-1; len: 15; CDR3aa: CASSQDPGSSYEQYF; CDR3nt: TGTGCCAGCAGCCAAGATCCCGGGAGCTCCTACGAGCAGTACTTC
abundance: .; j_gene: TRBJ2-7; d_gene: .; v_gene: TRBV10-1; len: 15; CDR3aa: CARARGAEETYEQYF; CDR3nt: TGCGCCAGAGCAAGAGGGGCAGAAGAGACCTACGAGCAGTACTTC
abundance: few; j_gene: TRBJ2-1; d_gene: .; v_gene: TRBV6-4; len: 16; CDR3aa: CASSSWTYASYNEQFF; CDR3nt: TGTGCCAGCAGTAGTTGGACTTATGCTTCCTACAATGAGCAGTTCTTC
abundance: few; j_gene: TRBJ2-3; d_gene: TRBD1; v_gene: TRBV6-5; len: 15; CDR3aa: CASSYGDRGSDTQYF; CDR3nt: TGTGCCAGCAGTTACGGGGACAGGGGATCAGATACGCAGTATTTT
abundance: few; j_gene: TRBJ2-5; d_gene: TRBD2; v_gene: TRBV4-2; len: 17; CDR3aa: CASSHAPLGGAAETQYF; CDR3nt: TGTGCCAGCAGCCATGCCCCCCTCGGGGGGGCCGCAGAGACCCAGTACTTC
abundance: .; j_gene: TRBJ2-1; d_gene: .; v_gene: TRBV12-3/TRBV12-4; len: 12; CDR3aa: CASSLTRGEQFF; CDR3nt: TGTGCCAGCAGCCTAACAAGGGGTGAGCAGTTCTTC
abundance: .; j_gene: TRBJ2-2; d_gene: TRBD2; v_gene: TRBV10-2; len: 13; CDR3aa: CASRLASTGELFF; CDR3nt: TGCGCCAGCAGACTAGCGAGCACCGGGGAGCTGTTTTTT
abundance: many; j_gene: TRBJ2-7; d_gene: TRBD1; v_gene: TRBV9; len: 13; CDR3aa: CASSVAPGGEQYF; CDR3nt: TGTGCCAGCAGCGTAGCACCAGGGGGTGAGCAGTACTTC
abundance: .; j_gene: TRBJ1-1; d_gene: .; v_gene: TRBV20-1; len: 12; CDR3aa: CSAHVRDTEAFF; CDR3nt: TGCAGTGCCCACGTGAGGGACACTGAAGCTTTCTTT
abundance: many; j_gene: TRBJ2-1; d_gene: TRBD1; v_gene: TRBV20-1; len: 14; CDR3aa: CSAIGTGAPNEQFF; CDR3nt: TGCAGTGCAATCGGGACAGGGGCGCCCAATGAGCAGTTCTTC
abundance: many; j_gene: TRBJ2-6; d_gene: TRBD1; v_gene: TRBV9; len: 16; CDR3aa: CASSVPGGSGANVLTF; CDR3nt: TGTGCCAGCAGCGTCCCAGGGGGCTCTGGGGCCAACGTCCTGACTTTC
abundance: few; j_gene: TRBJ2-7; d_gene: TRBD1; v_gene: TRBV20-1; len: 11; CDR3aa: CSLQGTYEQYF; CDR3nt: TGCAGTCTACAGGGGACGTACGAGCAGTACTTC
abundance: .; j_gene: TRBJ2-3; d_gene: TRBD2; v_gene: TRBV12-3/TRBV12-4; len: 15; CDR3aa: CASSWTSGVADTQYF; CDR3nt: TGTGCCAGCAGTTGGACTAGCGGGGTGGCAGATACGCAGTATTTT
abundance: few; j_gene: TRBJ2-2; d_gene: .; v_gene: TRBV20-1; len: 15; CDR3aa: CSARDRGGMTGELFF; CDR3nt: TGCAGTGCTAGAGATCGGGGCGGGATGACCGGGGAGCTGTTTTTT
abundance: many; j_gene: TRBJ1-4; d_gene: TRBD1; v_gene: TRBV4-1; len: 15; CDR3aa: CASSYLGTGGEKLFF; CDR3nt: TGCGCCAGCAGCTACCTCGGGACAGGGGGCGAAAAACTGTTTTTT
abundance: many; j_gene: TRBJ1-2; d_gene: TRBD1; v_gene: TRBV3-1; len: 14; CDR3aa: CASSPRTGARGYTF; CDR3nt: TGTGCCAGCAGCCCACGGACAGGGGCGCGTGGCTACACCTTC
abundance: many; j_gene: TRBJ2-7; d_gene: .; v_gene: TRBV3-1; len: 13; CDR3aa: CASSQGKGYEQYF; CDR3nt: TGTGCCAGCAGCCAAGGAAAGGGCTACGAGCAGTACTTC
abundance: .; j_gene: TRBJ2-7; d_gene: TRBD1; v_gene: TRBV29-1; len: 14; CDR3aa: CSVAKQGYSDEQYF; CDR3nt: TGCAGCGTTGCCAAACAGGGGTATAGCGACGAGCAGTACTTC
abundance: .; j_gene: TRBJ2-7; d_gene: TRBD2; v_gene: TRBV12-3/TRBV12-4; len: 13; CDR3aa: CASSKRGNYEQYF; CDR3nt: TGTGCCAGCAGTAAGCGGGGAAACTACGAGCAGTACTTC
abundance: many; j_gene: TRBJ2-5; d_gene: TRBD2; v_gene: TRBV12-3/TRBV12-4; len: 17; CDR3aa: CASSLWSGGLAEETQYF; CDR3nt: TGTGCCAGCAGTTTATGGTCTGGGGGACTAGCCGAAGAGACCCAGTACTTC
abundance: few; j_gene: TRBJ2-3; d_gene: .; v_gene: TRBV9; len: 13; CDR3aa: CASSEPFTDTQYF; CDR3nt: TGTGCCAGCAGCGAACCCTTCACAGATACGCAGTATTTT
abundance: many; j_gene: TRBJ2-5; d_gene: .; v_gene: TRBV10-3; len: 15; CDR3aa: CAISESWGVQETQYF; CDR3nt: TGTGCCATCAGTGAGTCGTGGGGGGTCCAAGAGACCCAGTACTTC
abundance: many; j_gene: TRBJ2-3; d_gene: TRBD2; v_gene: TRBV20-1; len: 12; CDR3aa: CSARDGSGAQYF; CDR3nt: TGCAGTGCTAGAGATGGCAGCGGGGCACAGTATTTT
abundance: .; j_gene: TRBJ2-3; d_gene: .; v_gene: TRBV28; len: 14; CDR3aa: CASKDSGRKDTQYF; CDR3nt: TGTGCCAGCAAGGACAGCGGTCGAAAAGATACGCAGTATTTT
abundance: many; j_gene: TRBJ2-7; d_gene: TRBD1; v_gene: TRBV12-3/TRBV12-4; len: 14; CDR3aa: CASSPWTGGYEQYF; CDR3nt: TGTGCCAGCAGTCCGTGGACAGGCGGTTACGAGCAGTACTTC
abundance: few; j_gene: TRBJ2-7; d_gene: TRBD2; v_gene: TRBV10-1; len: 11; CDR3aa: CARGGSYEQYF; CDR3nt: TGCGCGCGCGGGGGGTCTTACGAGCAGTACTTC
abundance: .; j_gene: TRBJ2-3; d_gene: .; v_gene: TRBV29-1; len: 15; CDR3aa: CSVEGSRLSTDTQYF; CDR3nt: TGCAGCGTTGAAGGGAGCCGTCTGAGCACAGATACGCAGTATTTT
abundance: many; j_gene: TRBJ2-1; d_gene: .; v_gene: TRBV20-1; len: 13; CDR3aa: CSARDGGKTGQFF; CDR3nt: TGCAGTGCTAGAGACGGGGGAAAAACAGGGCAGTTCTTC
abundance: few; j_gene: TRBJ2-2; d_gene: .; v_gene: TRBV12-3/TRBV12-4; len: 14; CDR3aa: CASRKQANTGELFF; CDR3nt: TGTGCCAGCAGGAAACAAGCGAACACCGGGGAGCTGTTTTTT
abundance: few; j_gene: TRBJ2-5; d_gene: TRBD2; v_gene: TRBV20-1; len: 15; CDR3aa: CSARRLAGAQETQYF; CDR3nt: TGCAGTGCTAGACGACTAGCGGGGGCCCAAGAGACCCAGTACTTC
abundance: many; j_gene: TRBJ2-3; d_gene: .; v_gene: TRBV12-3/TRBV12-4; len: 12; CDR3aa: CASSRNTDTQYF; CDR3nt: TGTGCCAGCAGTCGTAACACAGATACGCAGTATTTT
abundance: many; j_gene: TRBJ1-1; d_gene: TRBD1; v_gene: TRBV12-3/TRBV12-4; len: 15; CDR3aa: CASSSGQTMNTEAFF; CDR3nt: TGTGCCAGCAGTTCGGGACAGACTATGAACACTGAAGCTTTCTTT
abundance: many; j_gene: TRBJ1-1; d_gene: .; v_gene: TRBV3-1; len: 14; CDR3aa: CASSHLNRAPEAFF; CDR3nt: TGTGCCAGCAGCCATTTAAACAGGGCCCCTGAAGCTTTCTTT
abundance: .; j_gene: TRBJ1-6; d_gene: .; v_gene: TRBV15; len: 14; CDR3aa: CATSRGSGAGSLHF; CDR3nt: TGTGCCACCAGCAGAGGGTCGGGGGCTGGATCCCTCCACTTT
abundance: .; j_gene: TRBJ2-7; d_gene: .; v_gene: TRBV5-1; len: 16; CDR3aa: CASTLAWSTLPRGQYF; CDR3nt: TGCGCCAGCACTCTTGCTTGGAGCACACTCCCTCGGGGGCAGTACTTC